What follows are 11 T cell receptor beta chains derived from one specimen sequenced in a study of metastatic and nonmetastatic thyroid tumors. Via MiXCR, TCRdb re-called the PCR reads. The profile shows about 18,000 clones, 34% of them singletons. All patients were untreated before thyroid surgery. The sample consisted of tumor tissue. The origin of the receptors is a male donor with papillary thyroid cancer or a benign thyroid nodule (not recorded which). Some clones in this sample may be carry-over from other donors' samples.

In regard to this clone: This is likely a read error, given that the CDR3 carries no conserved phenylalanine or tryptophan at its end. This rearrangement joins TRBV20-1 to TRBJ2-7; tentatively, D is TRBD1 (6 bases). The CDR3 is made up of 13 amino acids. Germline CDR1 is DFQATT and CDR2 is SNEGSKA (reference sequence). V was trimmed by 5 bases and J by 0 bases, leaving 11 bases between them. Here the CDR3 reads CSALIQGSYEQYC. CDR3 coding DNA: TGCAGTGCTCTGATACAGGGCTCCTACGAGCAGTACTGC.

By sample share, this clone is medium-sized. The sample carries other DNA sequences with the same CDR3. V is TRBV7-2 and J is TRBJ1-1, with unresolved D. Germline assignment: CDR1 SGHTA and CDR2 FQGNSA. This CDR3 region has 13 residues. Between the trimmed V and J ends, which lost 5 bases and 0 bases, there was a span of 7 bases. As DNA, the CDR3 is TGTGCCAGCAGCCCTTACCTGAACACTGAAGCTTTCTTT. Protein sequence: CASSPYLNTEAFF.

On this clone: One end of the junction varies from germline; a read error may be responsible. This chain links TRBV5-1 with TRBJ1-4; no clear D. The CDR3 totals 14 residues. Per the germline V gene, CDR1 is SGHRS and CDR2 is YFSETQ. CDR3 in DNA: TGCGCCAGCAGGCCTTACCATGGTAATGAAAAGCTGTTTTTT. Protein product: CASRPYHGNEKLFF.

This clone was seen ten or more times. The CDR3 sequence: CASRHQTGYSNQPQHF. The CDR3 region has the DNA TGTGCCAGCAGACACCAGACAGGATATAGCAATCAGCCCCAGCATTTT. The chain recombines TRBV6-1 with TRBJ1-5, with D maybe TRBD1 (6 bases). The CDR3 covers 16 residues. The V end was cut by 6 bases, the J end by 0 bases, with 15 bases between. From germline, CDR1 is MNHNS and CDR2 SASEGT.

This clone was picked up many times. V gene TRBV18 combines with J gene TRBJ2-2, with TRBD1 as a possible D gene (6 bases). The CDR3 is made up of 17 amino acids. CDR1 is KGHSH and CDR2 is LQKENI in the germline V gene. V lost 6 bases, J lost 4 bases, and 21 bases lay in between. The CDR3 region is CASSFPGGRTATGELFF. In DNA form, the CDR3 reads TGTGCCAGCTCCTTTCCCGGCGGTCGGACAGCCACCGGGGAGCTGTTTTTT. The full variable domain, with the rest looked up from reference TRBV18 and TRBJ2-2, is NAGVMQNPRHLVRRRGQEARLRCSPMKGHSHVYWYRQLPEEGLKFMVYLQKENIIDESGMPKERFSAEFPKEGPSILRIQQVVRGDSAAYFCASSFPGGRTATGELFFGEGSRLTVL.

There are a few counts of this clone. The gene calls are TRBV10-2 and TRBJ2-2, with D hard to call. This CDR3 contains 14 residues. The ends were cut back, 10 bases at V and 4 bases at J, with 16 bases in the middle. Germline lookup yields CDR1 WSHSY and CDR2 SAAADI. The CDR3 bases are TGCGCCACCTTCCTCAACCTCCTCACCGGGGAGCTGTTTTTT. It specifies CATFLNLLTGELFF.

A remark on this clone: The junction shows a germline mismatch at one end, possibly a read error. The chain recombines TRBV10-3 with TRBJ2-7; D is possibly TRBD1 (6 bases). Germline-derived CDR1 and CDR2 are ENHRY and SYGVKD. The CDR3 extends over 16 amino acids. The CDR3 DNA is TGTGCCATCAGAGAGTCCCTCCGGACAGTTGCCCACGAGCAGTACTTC. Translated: CAIRESLRTVAHEQYF.

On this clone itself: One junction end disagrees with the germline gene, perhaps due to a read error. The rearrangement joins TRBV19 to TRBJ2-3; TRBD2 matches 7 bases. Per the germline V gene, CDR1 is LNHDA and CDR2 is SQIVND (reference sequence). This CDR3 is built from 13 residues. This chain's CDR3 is CASNRDYLDTQYF. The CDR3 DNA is TGTGCCAGTAATCGGGACTATCTTGATACTCAGTATTTT.

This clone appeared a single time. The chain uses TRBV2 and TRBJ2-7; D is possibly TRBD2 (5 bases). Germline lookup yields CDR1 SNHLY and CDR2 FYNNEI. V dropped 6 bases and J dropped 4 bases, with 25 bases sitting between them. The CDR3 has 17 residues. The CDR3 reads CASRGFFPEASDYEQYF. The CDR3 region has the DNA TGTGCCAGCAGAGGGTTCTTTCCGGAGGCGAGCGATTACGAGCAGTACTTC.

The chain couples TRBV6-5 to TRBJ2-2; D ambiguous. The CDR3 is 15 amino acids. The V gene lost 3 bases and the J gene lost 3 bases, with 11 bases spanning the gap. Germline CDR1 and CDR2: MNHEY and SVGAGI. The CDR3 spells CASSYQVRDTGELFF. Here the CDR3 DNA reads TGTGCCAGCAGTTATCAGGTCCGGGACACCGGGGAGCTGTTTTTT.

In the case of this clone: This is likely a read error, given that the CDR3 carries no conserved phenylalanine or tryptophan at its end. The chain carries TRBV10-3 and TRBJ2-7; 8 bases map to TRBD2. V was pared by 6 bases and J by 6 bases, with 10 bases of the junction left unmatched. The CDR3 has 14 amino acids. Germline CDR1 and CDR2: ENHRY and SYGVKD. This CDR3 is CAIREAGDRTEQYL. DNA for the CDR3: TGTGCCATCAGGGAAGCGGGAGACCGTACCGAGCAGTACTTA.